This TCR beta chain was obtained from a study of graft-versus-host responses after intestinal transplantation (dated by TCRdb to the early 2020s). At the level of the whole study: The transplants that recipients received were multivisceral, liver-intestinal, or isolated intestinal. To identify alloreactive clones, pre-transplant mixed lymphocyte reaction products were sequenced and compared with unstimulated pre-transplant donor and recipient T cells. Bulk TCR-beta CDR3 sequencing was used to track graft-versus-host and host-versus-graft alloreactive T cell clones in the graft, circulation and bone marrow after intestinal transplantation. Samples from a few later patients were sequenced in-house on an Illumina MiSeq with MiXCR processing rather than by the commercial service. Of the 20 to 25 intestinal transplant recipients enrolled in the cohort, one of whom was a retransplant, a few patients without pretransplant specimens were excluded. A peak of at least 4% donor T cells among recipient peripheral blood mononuclear cells was the definition used for donor T cell macrochimerism. All recipients received anti-thymocyte globulin induction followed by maintenance tacrolimus and steroids for approximately 3 years. General conclusions and limits of the study: GvH clones were found in recipient bone marrow, and some of the GvH clones appeared earlier in ileal mucosa or blood, which is consistent with an intestinal mucosal origin. Early after transplant, peak levels of circulating GvH clones were found to be associated with declines in HvG clones. The relatively low number and heterogeneity of intestinal transplant patients limited the conclusions. In the allografts of patients with donor T cell macrochimerism, GvH to HvG T cell clonal ratios were high.

Comment on this clone: Its antigen remains unidentified. Per-base quality was not reported, and no clone a single base away is much larger than it.

In the first month after transplant, blood samples were collected up to 4 times, and after that at least monthly when available. The protocol used for the library was the immunoSEQ multiplex PCR assay. High-throughput TCR-beta CDR3 sequencing of genomic DNA from most patients was performed by Adaptive Biotechnologies. The authors' pipeline ran thus. Adaptive's ImmunoSEQ software was the source of the TCR sequencing data for about 18 patients, while three other patients were processed with MiXCR and VDJtools. CDR3 nucleotide sequences shared by donor and recipient were removed because the origin of these sequences could not be assigned. To count as alloreactive, a clone needed at least 2-fold expansion over unstimulated cells and a minimum CFSE-low frequency of 0.002% (template counts) or 0.001% (read counts). Clones were considered mappable if detected in sequenced pre-transplant spleen, lymph node, or MLR CFSE-low populations of the donor or recipient. Cumulative frequency of alloreactive clones was calculated as a percentage of all sequences weighted by copy number. TCRdb stores this immuneACCESS table with in-frame sequences only. Part of the clones is absent; in the studies checked, under half of the shortfall reflects unresolved V genes, and no reason is known for the rest. The D gene and trimming were derived from the DNA, and the V and J assignments and clone size from that table. The sample data list some 55,000 clones, and about 90% of these were observed just once. Together, the top ten hold roughly 6% of the sample.

The TCR sequence derives from a human patient who received an intestinal transplant, so some T cells may come from the graft donor. Specimen: PBMCs, collected more than 650 days after intestinal transplant.

The DNA sequence is given as TGTGCCAGCAGTGTGAGTCCTAGCGGGGGGAATCAAGAGACCCAGTACTTC. Protein translation: CASSVSPSGGNQETQYF. The chain is encoded by TRBV2 joined to TRBJ2-5; 11 bases in the junction line up with TRBD2. Relative to germline, V is missing 4 bases and J is missing 2 bases, with 9 bases of the junction outside any gene match. From the germline V gene, CDR1 is SNHLY and CDR2 is FYNNEI. Its CDR3 holds 17 amino acids, cysteine through phenylalanine. Only the CDR3 DNA stays, 51 bases, in frame from base 1. The entire variable domain, with the stretches around the CDR3 drawn from the reference TRBV2 and TRBJ2-5 proteins, is EPEVTQTPSHQVTQMGQEVILRCVPISNHLYFYWYRQILGQKVEFLVSFYNNEISEKSEIFDDQFSVERPDGSNFTLKIRSTKLEDSAMYFCASSVSPSGGNQETQYFGPGTRLLVL.